This TCR beta chain emerged from a study of blood T cells in healthy people across ages. Findings of the study overall: Roughly linearly, TCR beta diversity per million T cells fell as age increased. In long-lived donors, naive CD4+ cell counts and diversity exceeded those of aged donors.

A second about 7 to 11 cycle PCR used barcoded and J-beta primers. Each cDNA molecule, via a template-switch adaptor with 12 random nucleotides, was tagged. Each CDR3 protein is one row after TCRdb ran MiXCR on the 5' RACE reads. The sample records hundreds of thousands of distinct CDR3 sequences, 27% being singletons. This clonotype was seen a few times. Its target is unknown. Trimming shortened V by 4 bases and J by 6 bases, and 19 bases separated the two germline ends. Germline V CDR1 and CDR2: SGDLS, YYNGEE. The CDR3 totals 16 residues. Sequenced input: blood. The TCR was taken from an older woman in good health. This sequence joins TRBV9 and TRBJ2-2; TRBD1 or TRBD2 may be the D gene (6 bases each). As DNA, the CDR3 is TGTGCCAGCAGCCCTCGTGGGGGGCGGAAGGCCGGGGAGCTGTTTTTT. Residues: CASSPRGGRKAGELFF.